These 5 T cell receptor beta chains were all obtained from the same sample, sequenced in a study of cytotoxic CD8 clonotypes in ibrutinib-treated CLL (dated by TCRdb to the early 2020s). The library was made by the immunoSEQ multiplex PCR assay. TCRdb took this table from immuneACCESS and kept in-frame rearrangements with V and J called. Such tables lack part of the clones; where checked against another copy, unresolved V genes explain under half of the gap, and the rest is unexplained. This sample has around 250,000 clones in its table, and under 75% of those were observed once. The biggest ten clones account for 15% to 19% of the sample. The time point label of this sample denotes: roughly 2 years on ibrutinib. The sample in question was PBMCs, obtained after 24 months of ibrutinib treatment. The receptors derive from a human donor with chronic lymphocytic leukemia.

This chain joins TRBV4-3 and TRBJ2-7; 7 bases map to TRBD1. The germline V gene encodes CDR1 LGHNA and CDR2 YSLEER. The CDR3 has 14 residues. With V trimmed by 2 bases and J by 7 bases, 8 bases remained unmatched. The chain's CDR3 is CASSQHRGRSEQYF. The CDR3 DNA follows: TGCGCCAGCAGCCAACACAGGGGACGTTCGGAGCAGTACTTC.

The chain uses TRBV18 and TRBJ2-7; D unclear. V shed 6 bases and J shed 6 bases, with 15 bases lying between them. CDR3 length: 13 amino acids. Germline CDR1 reads KGHSH; CDR2 reads LQKENI. This chain's CDR3 is CASSPNDNTEQYF. The CDR3 nucleotides are TGTGCCAGCTCCCCGAACGACAATACCGAGCAGTACTTC.

This clone has only a few counts. The rearrangement links TRBV27 to TRBJ1-5; possible D gene TRBD1, 5 bases. V was trimmed by 6 bases and J by 7 bases, leaving 10 bases between them. The length of the CDR3 is 12 residues. Per the germline V gene, CDR1 is MNHEY and CDR2 is SMNVEV (reference sequence). The CDR3 region is CASRGRGQPQHF. The CDR3 DNA sequence: TGTGCCAGCAGGGGGAGGGGCCAGCCCCAGCATTTT.

Comments on this clone: Other DNA sequences in this specimen translate into the identical CDR3. The rearrangement links TRBV7-9 to TRBJ2-7; a weak D match, TRBD2 (5 bases). Per germline, CDR1 SEHNR and CDR2 FQNEAQ (reference sequence). The CDR3 totals 12 residues. Trimming removed 6 bases at V and 3 bases at J, with 9 bases between. CDR3 sequence (DNA): TGTGCCAGCAGTCTGGGGAGCTACGAGCAGTACTTC. The encoded protein is CASSLGSYEQYF.

The chain carries TRBV19 and TRBJ2-7, with D possibly matching TRBD1 (6 bases). The germline V gene has CDR1 LNHDA and CDR2 SQIVND (reference sequence). The V and J ends lost 6 bases and 0 bases respectively, with 9 bases between them. CDR3 length: 13 residues. The CDR3: CASRNRDSYEQYF. Here the CDR3 DNA reads TGTGCCAGTAGGAACAGGGACTCCTACGAGCAGTACTTC.